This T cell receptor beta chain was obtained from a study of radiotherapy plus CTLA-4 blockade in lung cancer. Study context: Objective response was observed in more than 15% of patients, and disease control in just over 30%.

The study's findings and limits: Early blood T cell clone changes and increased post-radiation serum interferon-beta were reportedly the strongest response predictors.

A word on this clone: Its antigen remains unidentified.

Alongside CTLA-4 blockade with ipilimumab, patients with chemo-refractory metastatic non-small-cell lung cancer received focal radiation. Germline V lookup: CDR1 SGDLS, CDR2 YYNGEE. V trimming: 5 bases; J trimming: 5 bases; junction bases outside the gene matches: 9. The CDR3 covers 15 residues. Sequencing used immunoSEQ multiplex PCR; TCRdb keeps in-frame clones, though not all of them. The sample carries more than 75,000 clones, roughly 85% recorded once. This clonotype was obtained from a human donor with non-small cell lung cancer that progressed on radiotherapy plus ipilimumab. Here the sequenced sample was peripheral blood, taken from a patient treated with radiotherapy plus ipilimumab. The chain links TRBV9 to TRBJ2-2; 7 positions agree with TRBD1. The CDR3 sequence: CASSGTGTETGELFF. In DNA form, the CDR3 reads TGTGCCAGCAGTGGAACCGGGACAGAGACCGGGGAGCTGTTTTTT.